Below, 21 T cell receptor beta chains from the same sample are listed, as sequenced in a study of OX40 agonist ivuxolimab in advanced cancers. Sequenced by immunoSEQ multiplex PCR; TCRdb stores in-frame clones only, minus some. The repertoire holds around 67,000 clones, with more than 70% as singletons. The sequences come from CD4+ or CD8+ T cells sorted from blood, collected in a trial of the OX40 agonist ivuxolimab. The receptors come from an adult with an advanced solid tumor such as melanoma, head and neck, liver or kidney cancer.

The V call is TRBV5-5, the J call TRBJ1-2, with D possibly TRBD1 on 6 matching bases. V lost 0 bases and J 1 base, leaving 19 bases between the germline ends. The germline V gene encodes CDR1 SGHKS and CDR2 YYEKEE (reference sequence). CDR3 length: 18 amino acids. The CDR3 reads CASSLEGGLNTLNYGYTF. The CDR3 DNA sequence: TGTGCCAGCAGCTTGGAGGGGGGATTGAACACACTTAACTATGGCTACACCTTC.

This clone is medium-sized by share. The CDR3 sequence is CASSLPRQETQYF. CDR3 sequence (DNA): TGTGCCAGCAGCTTACCGCGGCAAGAGACCCAGTACTTC. This chain joins TRBV7-8 and TRBJ2-5; D ambiguous. CDR3 length equals 13 residues. With 2 bases removed from V and 2 bases from J, the gap between germline ends came to 6 bases. Germline V lookup: CDR1 SGHVS, CDR2 FQNEAQ.

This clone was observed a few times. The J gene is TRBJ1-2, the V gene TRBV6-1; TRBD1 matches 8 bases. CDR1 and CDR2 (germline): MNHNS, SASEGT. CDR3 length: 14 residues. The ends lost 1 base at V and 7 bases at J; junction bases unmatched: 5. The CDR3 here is CASSEGGQGGGYTF. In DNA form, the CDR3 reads TGTGCCAGCAGTGAAGGTGGACAGGGCGGTGGCTACACCTTC.

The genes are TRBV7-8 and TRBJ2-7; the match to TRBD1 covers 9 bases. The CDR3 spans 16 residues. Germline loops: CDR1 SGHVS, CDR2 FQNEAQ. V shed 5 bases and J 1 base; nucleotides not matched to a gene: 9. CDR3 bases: TGTGCCAGCAGCCCGGTCTATGGACAGGGGTCCTACGAGCAGTACTTC. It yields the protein CASSPVYGQGSYEQYF.

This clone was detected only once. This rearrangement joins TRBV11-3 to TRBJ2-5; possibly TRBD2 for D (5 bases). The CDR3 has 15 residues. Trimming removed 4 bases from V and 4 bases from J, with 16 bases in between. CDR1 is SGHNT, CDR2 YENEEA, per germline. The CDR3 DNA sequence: TGTGCCAGCAGCTCTAGGACTGTACTTCCAGAGACCCAGTACTTC. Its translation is CASSSRTVLPETQYF.

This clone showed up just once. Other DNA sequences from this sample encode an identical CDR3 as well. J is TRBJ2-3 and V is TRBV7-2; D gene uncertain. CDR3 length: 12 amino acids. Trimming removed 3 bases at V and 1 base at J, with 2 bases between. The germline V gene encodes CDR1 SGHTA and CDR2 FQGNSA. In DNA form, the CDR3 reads TGTGCCAGCAGCTTCGGCACAGATACGCAGTATTTT. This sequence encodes CASSFGTDTQYF.

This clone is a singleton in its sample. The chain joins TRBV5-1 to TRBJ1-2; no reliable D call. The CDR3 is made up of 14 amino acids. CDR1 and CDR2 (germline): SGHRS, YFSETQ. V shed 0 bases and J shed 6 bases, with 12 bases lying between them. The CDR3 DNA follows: TGCGCCAGCAGCTTGGCTCCCAACTCGGATGGCTACACCTTC. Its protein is CASSLAPNSDGYTF.

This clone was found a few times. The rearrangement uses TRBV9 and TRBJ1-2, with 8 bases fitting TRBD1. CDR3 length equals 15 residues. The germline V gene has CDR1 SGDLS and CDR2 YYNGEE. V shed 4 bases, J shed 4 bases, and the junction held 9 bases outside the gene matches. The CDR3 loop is CASSLRDRRSYGYTF. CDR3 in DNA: TGTGCCAGCAGCCTGCGGGACAGGAGATCCTATGGCTACACCTTC. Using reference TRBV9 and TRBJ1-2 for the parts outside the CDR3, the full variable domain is DSGVTQTPKHLITATGQRVTLRCSPRSGDLSVYWYQQSLDQGLQFLIQYYNGEERAKGNILERFSAQQFPDLHSELNLSSLELGDSALYFCASSLRDRRSYGYTFGSGTRLTVV.

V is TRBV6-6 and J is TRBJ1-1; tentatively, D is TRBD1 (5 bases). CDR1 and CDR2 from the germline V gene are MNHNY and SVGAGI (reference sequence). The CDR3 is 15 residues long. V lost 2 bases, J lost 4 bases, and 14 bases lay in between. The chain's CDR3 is CASSYGPGRGTEAFF. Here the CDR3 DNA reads TGTGCCAGCAGTTACGGACCCGGGAGGGGCACTGAAGCTTTCTTT.

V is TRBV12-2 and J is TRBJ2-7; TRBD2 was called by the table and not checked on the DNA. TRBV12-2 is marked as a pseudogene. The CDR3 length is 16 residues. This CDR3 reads CASRLPLAGGPYEQYF. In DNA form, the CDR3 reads TGTGCAAGTCGCTTACCCCTAGCGGGAGGGCCCTACGAGCAGTACTTC.

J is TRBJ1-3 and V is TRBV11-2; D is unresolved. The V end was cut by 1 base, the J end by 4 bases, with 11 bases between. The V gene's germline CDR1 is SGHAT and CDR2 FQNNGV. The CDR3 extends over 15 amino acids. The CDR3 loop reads CASSLGSLGGNTIYF. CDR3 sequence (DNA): TGTGCCAGCAGCTTAGGTAGCCTGGGAGGAAACACCATATATTTT.

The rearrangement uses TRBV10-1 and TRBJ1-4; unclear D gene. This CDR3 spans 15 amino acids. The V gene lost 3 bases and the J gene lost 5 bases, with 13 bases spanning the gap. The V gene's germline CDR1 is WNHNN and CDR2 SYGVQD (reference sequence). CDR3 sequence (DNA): TGCGCCAGCAGTGACCCGTCTGAGATCAATGAAAAACTGTTTTTT. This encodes CASSDPSEINEKLFF.

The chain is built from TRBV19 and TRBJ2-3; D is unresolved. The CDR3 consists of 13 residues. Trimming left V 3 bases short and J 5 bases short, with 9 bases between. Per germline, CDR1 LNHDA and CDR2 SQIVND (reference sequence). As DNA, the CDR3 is TGTGCCAGTAGTATTAGCTGGGAAGATACGCAGTATTTT. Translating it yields CASSISWEDTQYF. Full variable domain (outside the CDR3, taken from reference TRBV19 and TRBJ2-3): DGGITQSPKYLFRKEGQNVTLSCEQNLNHDAMYWYRQDPGQGLRLIYYSQIVNDFQKGDIAEGYSVSREKKESFPLTVTSAQKNPTAFYLCASSISWEDTQYFGPGTRLTVL.

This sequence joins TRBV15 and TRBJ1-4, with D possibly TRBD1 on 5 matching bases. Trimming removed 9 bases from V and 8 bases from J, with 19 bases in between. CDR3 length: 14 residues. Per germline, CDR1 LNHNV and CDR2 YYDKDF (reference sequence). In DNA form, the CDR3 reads TGTGCCACGAGCGTCGGGGGGTCGGGCGAAAAACTGTTTTTT. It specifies CATSVGGSGEKLFF. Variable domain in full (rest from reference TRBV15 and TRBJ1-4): DAMVIQNPRYQVTQFGKPVTLSCSQTLNHNVMYWYQQKSSQAPKLLFHYYDKDFNNEADTPDNFQSRRPNTSFCFLDIRSPGLGDTAMYLCATSVGGSGEKLFFGSGTQLSVL.

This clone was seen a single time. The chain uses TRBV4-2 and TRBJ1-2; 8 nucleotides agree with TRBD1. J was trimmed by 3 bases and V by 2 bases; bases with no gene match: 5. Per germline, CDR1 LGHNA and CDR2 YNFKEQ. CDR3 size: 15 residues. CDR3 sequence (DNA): TGTGCCAGCAGCCAACCGGACAGGGCCGACTATGGCTACACCTTC. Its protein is CASSQPDRADYGYTF.

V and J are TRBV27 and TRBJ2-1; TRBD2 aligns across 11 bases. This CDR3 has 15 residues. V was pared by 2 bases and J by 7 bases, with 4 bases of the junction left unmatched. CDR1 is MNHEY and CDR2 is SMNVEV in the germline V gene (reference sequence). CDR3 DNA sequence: TGTGCCAGCAGTTTAACTAGCGGGAGTTTGAATGAGCAGTTCTTC. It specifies CASSLTSGSLNEQFF.

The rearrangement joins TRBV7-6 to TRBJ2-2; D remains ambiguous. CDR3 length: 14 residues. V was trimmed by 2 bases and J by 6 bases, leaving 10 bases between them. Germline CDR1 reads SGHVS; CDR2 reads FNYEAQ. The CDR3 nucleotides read TGTGCCAGCAGCTTACAACTCCGGCCCGGGGAGCTGTTTTTT. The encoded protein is CASSLQLRPGELFF.

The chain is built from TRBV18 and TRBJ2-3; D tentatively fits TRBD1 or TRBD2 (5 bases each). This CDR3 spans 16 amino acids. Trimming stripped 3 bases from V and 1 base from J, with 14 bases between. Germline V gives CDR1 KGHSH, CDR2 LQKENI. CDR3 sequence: CASSPSGPARTDTQYF. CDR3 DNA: TGTGCCAGCTCACCCTCGGGACCCGCCCGCACAGATACGCAGTATTTT.

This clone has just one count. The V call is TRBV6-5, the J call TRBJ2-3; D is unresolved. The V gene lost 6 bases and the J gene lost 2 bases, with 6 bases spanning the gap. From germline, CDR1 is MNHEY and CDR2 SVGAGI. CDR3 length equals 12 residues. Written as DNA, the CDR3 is TGTGCCAGCAGGCCCAACACAGATACGCAGTATTTT. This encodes CASRPNTDTQYF.

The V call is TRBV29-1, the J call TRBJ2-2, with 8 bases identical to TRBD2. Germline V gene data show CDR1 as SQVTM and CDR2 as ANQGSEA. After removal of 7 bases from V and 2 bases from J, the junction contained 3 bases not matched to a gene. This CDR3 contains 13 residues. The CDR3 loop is CSAGGANTGELFF. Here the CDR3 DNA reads TGCAGCGCCGGGGGGGCCAACACCGGGGAGCTGTTTTTT.

For the CDR3, the DNA is TGTGCCAGCAGCGAAGGGCGGGAGACCCAGTACTTC. Protein sequence: CASSEGRETQYF. The chain combines TRBV5-4 with TRBJ2-5, with unresolved D. The V end lost 4 bases, the J end lost 5 bases, and 9 bases lay between the germline ends. Per germline, CDR1 SGHNT and CDR2 YYREEE (reference sequence). The CDR3 extends over 12 amino acids.